The present TCR beta chain was sequenced within a study of molecular identifiers for immune sequencing clone quantification. This clonotype turned up a few times. Naive CD8 T cells were picked out by sorting for CD8+CD4-CCR7+CD45RA+. Listed TCR primers, together with previously described methods, were used for the bulk TCR libraries. TCRdb recomputed calls from the PCR reads with MiXCR, one row per CDR3 protein. Seen here are approximately 550,000 distinct CDR3 sequences, approximately 25% observed once, and the top ten hold around 0.76%. This CDR3 is built from 13 residues. Trimming stripped 3 bases from V and 4 bases from J, with 7 bases between. From germline, CDR1 is MNHEY and CDR2 SVGAGI.

The chain combines TRBV6-5 with TRBJ2-1, with D possibly being TRBD1 (5 bases). This receptor was identified in a human donor in good health. Some libraries in this study had Jurkat cell RNA spiked in. Sequencing was done on a sample of naive CD8+ T cells from blood, with Jurkat cell RNA spiked in. Subset denoted: FACS-sorted CD8+CD4-CCR7+CD45RA+ naive T cells. The chain's CDR3 is CASSYRGYNEQFF. The CDR3 nucleotides are TGTGCCAGCAGTTATAGGGGATACAATGAGCAGTTCTTC.